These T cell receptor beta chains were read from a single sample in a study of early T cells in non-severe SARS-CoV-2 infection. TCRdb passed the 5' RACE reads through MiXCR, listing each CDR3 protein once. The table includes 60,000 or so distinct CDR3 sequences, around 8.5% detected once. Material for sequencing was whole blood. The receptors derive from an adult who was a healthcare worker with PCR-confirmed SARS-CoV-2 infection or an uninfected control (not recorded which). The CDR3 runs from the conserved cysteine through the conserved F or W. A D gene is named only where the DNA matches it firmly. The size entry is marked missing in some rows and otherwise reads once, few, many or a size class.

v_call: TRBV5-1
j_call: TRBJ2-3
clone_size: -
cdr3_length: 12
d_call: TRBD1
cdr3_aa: CASSAGQGTQYF
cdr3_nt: TGCGCCAGCAGCGCCGGACAGGGGACGCAGTATTTT

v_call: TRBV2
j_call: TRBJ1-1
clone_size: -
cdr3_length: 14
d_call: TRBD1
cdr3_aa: CASKGGQGNTEAFF
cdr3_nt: TGTGCCTCCAAAGGGGGACAGGGGAACACTGAAGCTTTCTTT

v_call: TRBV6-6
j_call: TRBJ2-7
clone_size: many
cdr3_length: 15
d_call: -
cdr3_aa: CASSYRWTESYEQYF
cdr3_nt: TGTGCCAGCAGTTACCGATGGACAGAAAGCTATGAGCAGTACTTC

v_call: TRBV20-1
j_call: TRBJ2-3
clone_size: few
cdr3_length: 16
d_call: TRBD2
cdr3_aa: CSAAPAGGFSTDTQYF
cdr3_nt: TGCAGTGCGGCCCCAGCGGGGGGCTTTAGCACAGATACGCAGTATTTT

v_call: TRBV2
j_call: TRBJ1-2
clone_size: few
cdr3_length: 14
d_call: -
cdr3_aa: CASSEGIAARRYTF
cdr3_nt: TGTGCCAGCAGTGAAGGGATCGCAGCCCGACGCTACACCTTC

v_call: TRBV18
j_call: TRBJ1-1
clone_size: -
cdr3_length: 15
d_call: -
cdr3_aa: CASSPPVTTNTEAFF
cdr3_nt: TGTGCCAGCTCACCACCAGTGACAACGAACACTGAAGCTTTCTTT

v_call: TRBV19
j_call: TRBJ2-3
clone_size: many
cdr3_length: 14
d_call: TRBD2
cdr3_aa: CATTGLGSTDTQYF
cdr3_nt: TGTGCCACCACGGGACTAGGCAGCACAGATACGCAGTATTTT

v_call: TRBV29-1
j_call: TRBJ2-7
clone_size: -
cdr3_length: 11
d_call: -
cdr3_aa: CSVGEDYEQYF
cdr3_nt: TGCAGCGTGGGGGAGGACTACGAGCAGTACTTC

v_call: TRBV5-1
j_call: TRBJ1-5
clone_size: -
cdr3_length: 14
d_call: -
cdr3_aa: CASSPTDPNQPQHF
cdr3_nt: TGCGCCAGCAGCCCGACAGACCCTAATCAGCCCCAGCATTTT

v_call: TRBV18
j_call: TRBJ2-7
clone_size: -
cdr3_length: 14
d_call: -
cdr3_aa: CASSPRGFSYEQYF
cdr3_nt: TGTGCCAGCTCACCGCGGGGTTTCTCCTACGAGCAGTACTTC

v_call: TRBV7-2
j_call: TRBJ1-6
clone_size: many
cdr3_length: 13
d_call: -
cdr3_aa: CASSFLYNSPLHF
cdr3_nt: TGTGCCAGCAGCTTCCTATATAATTCACCCCTCCACTTT

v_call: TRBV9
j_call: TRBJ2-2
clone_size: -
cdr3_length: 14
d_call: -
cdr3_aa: CASRLRGDTGELFF
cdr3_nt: TGTGCCAGCAGACTCAGGGGTGACACCGGGGAGCTGTTTTTT

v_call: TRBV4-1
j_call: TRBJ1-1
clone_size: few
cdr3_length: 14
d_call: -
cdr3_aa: CASSQEGRSQQAFF
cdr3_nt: TGCGCCAGCAGCCAAGAGGGGAGGAGCCAGCAAGCTTTCTTT

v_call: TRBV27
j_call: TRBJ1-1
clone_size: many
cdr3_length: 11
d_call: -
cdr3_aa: CASSGNTEAFF
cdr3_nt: TGTGCCAGCAGTGGGAACACTGAAGCTTTCTTT

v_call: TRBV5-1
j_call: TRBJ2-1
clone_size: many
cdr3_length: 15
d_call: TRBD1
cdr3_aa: CASSFRDSSYNEQFF
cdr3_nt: TGCGCCAGCAGCTTCCGGGACAGCTCCTACAATGAGCAGTTCTTC

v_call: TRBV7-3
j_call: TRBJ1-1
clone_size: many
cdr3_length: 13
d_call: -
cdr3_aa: CASSLSGNTEAFF
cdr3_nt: TGTGCCAGCAGCTTATCAGGGAACACTGAAGCTTTCTTT

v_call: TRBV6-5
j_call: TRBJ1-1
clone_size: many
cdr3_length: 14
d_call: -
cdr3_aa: CASSRGDNRGEAFF
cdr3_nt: TGTGCCAGCAGTAGGGGGGATAATAGAGGTGAAGCTTTCTTT

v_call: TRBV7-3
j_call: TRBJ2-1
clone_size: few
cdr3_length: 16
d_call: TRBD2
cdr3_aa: CASSPSLAVNNHEQFF
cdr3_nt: TGTGCCAGCAGCCCTTCACTAGCGGTCAATAACCATGAGCAGTTCTTC

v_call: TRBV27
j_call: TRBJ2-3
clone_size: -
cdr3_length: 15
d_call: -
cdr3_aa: CASRRDVRVGDTQYF
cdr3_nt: TGTGCCAGCAGACGGGACGTCCGAGTAGGAGATACGCAGTATTTT

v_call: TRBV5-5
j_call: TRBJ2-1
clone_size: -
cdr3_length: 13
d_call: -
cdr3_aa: CASSTRAHREQFF
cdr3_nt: TGTGCCAGCAGCACCCGGGCCCACCGTGAGCAGTTCTTC

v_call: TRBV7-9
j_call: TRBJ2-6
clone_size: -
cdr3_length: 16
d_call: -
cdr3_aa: CASSPSMELGANVLTF
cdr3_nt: TGTGCCAGCAGCCCGTCCATGGAGTTGGGGGCCAACGTCCTGACTTTC

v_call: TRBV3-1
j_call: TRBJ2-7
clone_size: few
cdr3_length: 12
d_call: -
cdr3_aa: CASSNLPYEQYF
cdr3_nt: TGTGCCAGCAGCAACCTACCCTACGAGCAGTACTTC

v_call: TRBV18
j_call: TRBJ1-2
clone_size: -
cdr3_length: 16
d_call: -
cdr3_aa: CASSPRQILSRDGYTF
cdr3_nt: TGTGCCAGCTCACCGCGGCAGATCCTGTCTCGCGATGGCTACACCTTC

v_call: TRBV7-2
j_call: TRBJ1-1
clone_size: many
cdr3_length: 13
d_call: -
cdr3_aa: CASSLSFTTEAFF
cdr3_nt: TGTGCCAGCAGCTTAAGCTTTACCACTGAAGCTTTCTTT

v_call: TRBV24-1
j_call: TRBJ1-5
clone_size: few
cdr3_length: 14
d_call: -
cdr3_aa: CATSGKAGHQPQHF
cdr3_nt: TGTGCCACCAGTGGCAAGGCGGGGCACCAGCCCCAGCATTTT

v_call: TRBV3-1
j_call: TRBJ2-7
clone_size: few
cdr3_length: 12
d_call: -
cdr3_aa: CASSREDDEQYF
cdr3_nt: TGTGCCAGCAGCCGTGAGGACGACGAGCAGTACTTC

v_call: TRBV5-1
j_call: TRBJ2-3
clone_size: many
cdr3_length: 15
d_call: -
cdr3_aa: CASSSAGVHTDTQYF
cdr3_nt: TGCGCCAGCAGCAGCGCCGGGGTACACACAGATACGCAGTATTTT

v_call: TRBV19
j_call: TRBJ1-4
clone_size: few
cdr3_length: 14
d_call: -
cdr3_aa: CASSIRTDDEKLFF
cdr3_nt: TGTGCCAGTAGTATCAGGACAGATGATGAAAAACTGTTTTTT

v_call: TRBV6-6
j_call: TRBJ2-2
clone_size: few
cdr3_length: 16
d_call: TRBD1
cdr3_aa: CASRRWGQYPTGELFF
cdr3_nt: TGTGCCAGCAGACGGTGGGGACAGTACCCCACCGGGGAGCTGTTTTTT

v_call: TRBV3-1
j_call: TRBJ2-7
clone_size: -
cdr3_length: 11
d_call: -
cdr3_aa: CASSQAGRQYF
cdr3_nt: TGTGCCAGCAGCCAAGCAGGGAGGCAGTACTTC

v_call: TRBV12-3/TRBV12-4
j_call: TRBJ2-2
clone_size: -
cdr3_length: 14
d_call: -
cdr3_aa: CASTLTAYTGELFF
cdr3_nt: TGTGCCAGCACCCTGACAGCCTACACCGGGGAGCTGTTTTTT

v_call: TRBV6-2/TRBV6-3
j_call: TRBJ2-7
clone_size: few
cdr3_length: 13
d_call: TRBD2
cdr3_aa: CASSLRDYVEQYF
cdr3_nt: TGTGCCAGCAGCCTCCGGGACTATGTCGAGCAGTACTTC

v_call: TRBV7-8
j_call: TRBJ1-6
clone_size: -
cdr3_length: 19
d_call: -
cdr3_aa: CASSPGRGTLSSYNSPLHF
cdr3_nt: TGTGCCAGCAGCCCAGGGCGGGGTACGCTCAGCTCCTATAATTCACCCCTCCACTTT

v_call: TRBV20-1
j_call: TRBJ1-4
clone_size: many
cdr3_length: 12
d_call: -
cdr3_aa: CSASNQYGKLFF
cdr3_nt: TGCAGTGCCTCGAACCAATACGGGAAACTGTTTTTT

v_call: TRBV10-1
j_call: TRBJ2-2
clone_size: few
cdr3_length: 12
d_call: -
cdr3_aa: CASSEGPGELFF
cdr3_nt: TGCGCCAGCAGTGAGGGCCCCGGGGAGCTGTTTTTT

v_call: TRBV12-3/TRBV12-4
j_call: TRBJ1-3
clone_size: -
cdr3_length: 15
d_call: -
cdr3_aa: CASRALESSGNTIYF
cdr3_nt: TGTGCCAGCAGGGCCTTAGAATCCTCTGGAAACACCATATATTTT

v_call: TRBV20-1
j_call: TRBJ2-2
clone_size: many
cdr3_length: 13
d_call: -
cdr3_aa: CSARDGSTGELFF
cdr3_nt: TGCAGTGCTAGAGACGGTAGCACCGGGGAGCTGTTTTTT

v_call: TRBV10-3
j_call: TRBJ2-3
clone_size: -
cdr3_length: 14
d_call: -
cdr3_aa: CAISDRIGTDTQYF
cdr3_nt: TGTGCCATCAGTGATCGTATTGGCACAGATACGCAGTATTTT

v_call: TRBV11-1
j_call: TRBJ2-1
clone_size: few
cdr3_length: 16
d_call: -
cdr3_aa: CASSWTRGAKGNEQFF
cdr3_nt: TGTGCCAGCAGCTGGACTCGGGGGGCGAAAGGTAATGAGCAGTTCTTC

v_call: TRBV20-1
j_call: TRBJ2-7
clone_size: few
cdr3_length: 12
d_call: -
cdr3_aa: CSARGQLYEQYF
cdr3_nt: TGCAGTGCTAGAGGACAGTTATACGAGCAGTACTTC

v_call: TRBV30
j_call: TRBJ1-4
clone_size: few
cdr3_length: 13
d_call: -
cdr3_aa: CAWSEGTNEKLFF
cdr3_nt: TGTGCCTGGAGTGAGGGGACTAATGAAAAACTGTTTTTT

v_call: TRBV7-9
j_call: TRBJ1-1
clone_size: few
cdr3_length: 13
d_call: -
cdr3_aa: CASSLEGSTEAFF
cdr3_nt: TGTGCCAGCAGCTTGGAGGGAAGCACTGAAGCTTTCTTT

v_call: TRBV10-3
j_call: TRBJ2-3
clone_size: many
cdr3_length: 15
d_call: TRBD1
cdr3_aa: CAISEPDRETDTQYF
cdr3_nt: TGTGCCATCAGTGAGCCGGACAGGGAGACAGATACGCAGTATTTT

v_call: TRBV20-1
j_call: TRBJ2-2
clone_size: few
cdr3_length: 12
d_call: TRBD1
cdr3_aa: CSATDRVGELFF
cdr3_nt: TGCAGTGCTACCGACAGGGTCGGTGAGCTGTTTTTT

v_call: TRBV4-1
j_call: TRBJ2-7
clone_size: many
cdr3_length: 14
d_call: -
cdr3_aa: CASSQRQSSYEQYF
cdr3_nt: TGCGCCAGCAGCCAACGACAGAGCTCCTACGAGCAGTACTTC

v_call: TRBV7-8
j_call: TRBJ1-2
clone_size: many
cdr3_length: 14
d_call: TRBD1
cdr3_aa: CASSLQTGDYGYTF
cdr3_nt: TGTGCCAGCAGCTTACAAACAGGGGACTATGGCTACACCTTC

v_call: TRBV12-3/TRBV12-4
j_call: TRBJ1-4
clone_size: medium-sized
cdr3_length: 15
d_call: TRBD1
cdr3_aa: CASSPRDSSNEKLFF
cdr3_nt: TGTGCCAGCAGTCCCCGGGACAGTTCTAATGAAAAACTGTTTTTT

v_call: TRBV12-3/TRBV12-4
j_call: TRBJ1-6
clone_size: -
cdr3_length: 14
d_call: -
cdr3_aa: CASSLGEGGSPLHF
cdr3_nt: TGTGCCAGCAGTTTGGGGGAAGGGGGTTCACCCCTCCACTTT

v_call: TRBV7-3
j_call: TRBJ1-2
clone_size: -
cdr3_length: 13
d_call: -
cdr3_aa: CASSLNPDYGYTF
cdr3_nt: TGTGCCAGCAGCTTAAATCCAGACTATGGCTACACCTTC

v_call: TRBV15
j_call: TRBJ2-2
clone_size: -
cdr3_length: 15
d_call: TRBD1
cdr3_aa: CATSRRQGGTGELFF
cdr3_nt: TGTGCCACCAGCAGGAGACAGGGGGGCACCGGGGAGCTATTTTTT

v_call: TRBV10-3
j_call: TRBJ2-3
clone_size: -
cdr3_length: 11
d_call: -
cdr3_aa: CAIKQTDTQYF
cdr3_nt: TGTGCCATCAAGCAGACAGATACGCAGTATTTT